The next 4 T cell receptor beta chains were all read from a single sample in a study of shared clonotypes between healthy human individuals (dated by TCRdb to 2018 to 2020). The receptor library was made with the immunoSEQ multiplex PCR assay. The immuneACCESS repertoire file appears here via TCRdb, limited to in-frame rearrangements. These files lack a portion of the clones; in checked studies, under half of the deficit traces to unresolved V genes, and the cause of the others is not known. The sample data list about 960,000 clones, and around three quarters of these were observed just once. The top ten clones comprise nearly 1.5% of the sample. Sequenced material: memory CD4+ T cells sorted from blood. According to the study, the label for this sample's cell subset or site signals: CD45RA-negative fraction. These receptors came from a man between 18 and 35 years old in good health.

This clone occurred once. The CDR3 DNA follows: TGTGCCAGCAGCTTCGACGGGACAGATAATGAAAAACTGTTTTTT. This sequence encodes CASSFDGTDNEKLFF. The gene calls are TRBV5-5 and TRBJ1-4; 7 bases are a match to TRBD1. V lost 2 bases, J lost 4 bases, and 5 bases stayed unmatched. The CDR3 totals 15 residues. The germline V gene has CDR1 SGHKS and CDR2 YYEKEE (reference sequence).

J is TRBJ2-7 and V is TRBV11-2; TRBD2 might be the D (5 bases). The CDR3 contains 13 residues. Germline V gene data show CDR1 as SGHAT and CDR2 as FQNNGV. The germline V and J ends were trimmed by 8 bases and 0 bases, with 11 bases remaining between them. CDR3 bases: TGTGCCAGCCGGAGGAGCGGCTCCTACGAGCAGTACTTC. This sequence encodes CASRRSGSYEQYF.

This clone appeared many times. The same CDR3 can be traced to other DNA sequences in this sample. The gene calls are TRBV14 and TRBJ1-4; possible D gene TRBD1, 5 bases. Looked up from germline, CDR1 is SGHDN and CDR2 is FVKESK. The CDR3 is 18 residues long. Trimming stripped 4 bases from V and 1 base from J, with 19 bases between. CDR3 residues: CASSLRRPGKRTNEKLFF. CDR3 in DNA: TGTGCCAGCAGCCTCCGGAGGCCAGGGAAGAGAACTAATGAAAAACTGTTTTTT.

The rearrangement joins TRBV10-3 to TRBJ2-2; TRBD1 aligns across 11 bases. There are 18 residues in the CDR3. The germline V gene has CDR1 ENHRY and CDR2 SYGVKD. V was pared by 2 bases and J by 4 bases, with 9 bases of the junction left unmatched. CDR3 protein: CAISELGQGAIGTGELFF. The CDR3 DNA reads TGTGCCATCAGTGAGCTCGGACAGGGGGCGATCGGCACCGGGGAGCTGTTTTTT.